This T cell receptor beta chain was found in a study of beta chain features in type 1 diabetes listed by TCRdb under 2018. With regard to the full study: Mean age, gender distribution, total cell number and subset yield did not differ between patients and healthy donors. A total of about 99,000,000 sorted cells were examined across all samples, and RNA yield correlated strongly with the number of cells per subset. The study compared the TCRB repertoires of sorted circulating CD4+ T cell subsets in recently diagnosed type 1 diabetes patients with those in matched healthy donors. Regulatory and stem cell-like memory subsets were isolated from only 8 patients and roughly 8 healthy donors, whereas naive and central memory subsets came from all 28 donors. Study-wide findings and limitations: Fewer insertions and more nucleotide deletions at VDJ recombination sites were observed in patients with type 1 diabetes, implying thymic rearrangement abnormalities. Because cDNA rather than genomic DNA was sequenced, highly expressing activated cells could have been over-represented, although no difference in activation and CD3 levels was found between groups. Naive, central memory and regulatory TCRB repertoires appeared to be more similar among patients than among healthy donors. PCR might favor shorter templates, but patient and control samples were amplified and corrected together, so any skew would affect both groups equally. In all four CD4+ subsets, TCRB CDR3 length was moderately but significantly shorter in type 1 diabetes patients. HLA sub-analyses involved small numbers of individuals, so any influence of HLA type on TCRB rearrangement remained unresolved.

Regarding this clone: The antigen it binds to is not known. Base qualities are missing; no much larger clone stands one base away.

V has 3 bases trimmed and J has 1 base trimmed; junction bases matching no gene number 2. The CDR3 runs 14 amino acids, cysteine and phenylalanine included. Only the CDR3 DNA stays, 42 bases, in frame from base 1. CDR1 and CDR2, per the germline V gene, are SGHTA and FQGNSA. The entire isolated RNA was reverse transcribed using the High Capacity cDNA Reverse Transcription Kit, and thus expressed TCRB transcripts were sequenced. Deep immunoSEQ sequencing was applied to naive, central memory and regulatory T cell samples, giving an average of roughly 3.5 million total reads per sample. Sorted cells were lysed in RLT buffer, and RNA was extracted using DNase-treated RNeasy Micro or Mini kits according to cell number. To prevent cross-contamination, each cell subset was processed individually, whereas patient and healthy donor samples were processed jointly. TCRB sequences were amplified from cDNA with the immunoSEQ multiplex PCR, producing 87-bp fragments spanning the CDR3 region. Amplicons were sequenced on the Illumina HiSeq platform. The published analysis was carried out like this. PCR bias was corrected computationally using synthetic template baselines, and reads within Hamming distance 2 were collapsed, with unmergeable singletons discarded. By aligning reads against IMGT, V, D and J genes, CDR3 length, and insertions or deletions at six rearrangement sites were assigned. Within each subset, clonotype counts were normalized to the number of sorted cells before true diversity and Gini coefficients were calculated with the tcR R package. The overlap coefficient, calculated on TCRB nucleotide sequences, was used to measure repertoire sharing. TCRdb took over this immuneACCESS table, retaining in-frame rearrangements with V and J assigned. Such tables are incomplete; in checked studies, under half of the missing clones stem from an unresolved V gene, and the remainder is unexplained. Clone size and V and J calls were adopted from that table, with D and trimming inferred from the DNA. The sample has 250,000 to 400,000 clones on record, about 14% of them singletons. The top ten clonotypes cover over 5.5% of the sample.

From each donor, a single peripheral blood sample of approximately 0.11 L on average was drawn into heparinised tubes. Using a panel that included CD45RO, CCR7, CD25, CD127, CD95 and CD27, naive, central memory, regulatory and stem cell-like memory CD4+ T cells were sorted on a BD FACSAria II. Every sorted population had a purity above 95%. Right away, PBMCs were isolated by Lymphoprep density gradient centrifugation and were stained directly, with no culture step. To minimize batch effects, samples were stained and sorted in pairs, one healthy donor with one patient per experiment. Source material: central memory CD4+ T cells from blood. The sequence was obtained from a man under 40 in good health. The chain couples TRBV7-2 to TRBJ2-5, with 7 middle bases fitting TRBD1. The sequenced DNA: TGTGCCAGCAGCTTCAACAGGGGCCAAGAGACCCAGTACTTC. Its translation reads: CASSFNRGQETQYF.